This T cell receptor beta chain stems from a study of breast tumors, draining lymph nodes, adjacent tissues. Study results and limitations: Luminal-like breast cancer showed significantly greater tumor-nontumor repertoire similarity than basal-like breast cancer did. The data were judged consistent with most tumor T cells coming from lymph node and expanding in tumor. Data only fit, rather than demonstrated, lymph node origin of most tumor T cells. Tumor repertoires ranked between lymph nodes and nontumor tissue in diversity, with V and J gene preferences.

Each CDR3 protein is one row after TCRdb ran MiXCR on the multiplex PCR reads. The sample carries more than 20,000 distinct CDR3 sequences, around 68% recorded once. Per the germline V gene, CDR1 is MNHEY and CDR2 is SVGAGI. This CDR3 spans 15 amino acids. V was shortened by 4 bases and J by 0 bases, with 10 bases between the two germline ends. This clonotype was observed many times. What it binds is not known. Sequencing used tumor-adjacent breast tissue. This receptor was identified in a female donor with breast cancer. Some clones in this sample may be carry-over from other donors' samples. The rearrangement links TRBV6-5 to TRBJ2-1, with D maybe TRBD2 (6 bases). CDR3 amino acids: CASSWDFRSYNEQFF. The CDR3 DNA follows: TGTGCCAGCAGTTGGGACTTTCGCTCCTACAATGAGCAGTTCTTC.